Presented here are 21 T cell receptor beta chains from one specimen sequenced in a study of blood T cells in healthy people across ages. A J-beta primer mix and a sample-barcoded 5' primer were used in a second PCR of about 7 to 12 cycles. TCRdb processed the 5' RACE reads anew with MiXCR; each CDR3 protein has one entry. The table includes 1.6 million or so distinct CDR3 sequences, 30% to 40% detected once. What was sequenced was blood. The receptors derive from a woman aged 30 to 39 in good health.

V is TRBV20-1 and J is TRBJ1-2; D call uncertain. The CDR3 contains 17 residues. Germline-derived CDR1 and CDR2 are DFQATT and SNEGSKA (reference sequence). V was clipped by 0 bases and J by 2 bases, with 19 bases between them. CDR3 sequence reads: CSARDLEQTPKNYGYTF. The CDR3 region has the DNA TGCAGTGCTAGAGATCTTGAACAGACGCCTAAAAACTATGGCTACACCTTC.

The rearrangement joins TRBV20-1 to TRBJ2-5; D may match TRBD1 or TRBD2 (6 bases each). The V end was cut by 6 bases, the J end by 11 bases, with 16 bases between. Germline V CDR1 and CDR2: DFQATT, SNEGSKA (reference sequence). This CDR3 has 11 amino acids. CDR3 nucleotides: TGCAGTGCGCCGCAAGGGGGGAAGCAGTACTTC. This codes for CSAPQGGKQYF.

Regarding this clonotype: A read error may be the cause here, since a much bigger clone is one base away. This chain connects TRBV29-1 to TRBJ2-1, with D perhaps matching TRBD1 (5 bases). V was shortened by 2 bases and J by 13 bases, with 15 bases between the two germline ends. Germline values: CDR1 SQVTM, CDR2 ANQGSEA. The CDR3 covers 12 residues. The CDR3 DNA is TGCAGCGTTGAACGACAGCAAGAGACCCAGTTCTTC. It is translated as CSVERQQETQFF.

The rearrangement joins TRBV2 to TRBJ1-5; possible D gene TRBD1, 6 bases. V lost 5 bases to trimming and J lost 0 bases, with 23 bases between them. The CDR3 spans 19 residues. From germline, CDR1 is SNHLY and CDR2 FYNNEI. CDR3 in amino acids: CASSSRGVGTPNSNQPQHF. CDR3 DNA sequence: TGTGCCAGCAGTAGTAGGGGGGTCGGGACACCGAATAGCAATCAGCCCCAGCATTTT.

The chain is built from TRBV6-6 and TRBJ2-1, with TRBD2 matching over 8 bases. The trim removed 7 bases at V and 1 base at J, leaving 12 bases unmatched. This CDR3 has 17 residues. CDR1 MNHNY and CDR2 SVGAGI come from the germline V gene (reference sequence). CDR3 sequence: CASTSRGGQKSYNEQFF. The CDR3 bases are TGTGCCAGCACCAGTCGCGGGGGGCAAAAGTCCTACAATGAGCAGTTCTTC.

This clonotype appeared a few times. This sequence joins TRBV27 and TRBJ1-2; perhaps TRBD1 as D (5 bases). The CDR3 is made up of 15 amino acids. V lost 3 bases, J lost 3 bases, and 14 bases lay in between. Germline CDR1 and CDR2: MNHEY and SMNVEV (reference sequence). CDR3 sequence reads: CASSFGRGGDYGYTF. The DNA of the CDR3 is TGTGCCAGCAGTTTTGGTCGGGGGGGGGACTATGGCTACACCTTC.

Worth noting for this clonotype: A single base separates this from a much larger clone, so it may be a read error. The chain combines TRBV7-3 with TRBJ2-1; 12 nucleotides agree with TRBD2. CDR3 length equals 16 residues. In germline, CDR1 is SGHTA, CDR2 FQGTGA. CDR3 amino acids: CASSQPGLAGYSEQFF. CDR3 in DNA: TGTGCCAGCAGCCAACCAGGACTAGCGGGGTACAGTGAGCAGTTCTTC.

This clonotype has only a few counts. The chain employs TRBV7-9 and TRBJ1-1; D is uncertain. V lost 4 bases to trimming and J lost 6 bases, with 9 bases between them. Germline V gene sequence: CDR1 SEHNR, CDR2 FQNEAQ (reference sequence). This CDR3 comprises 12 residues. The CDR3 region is CASSYTEAEAFF. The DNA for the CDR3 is TGTGCCAGCAGCTACACGGAGGCTGAAGCTTTCTTT.

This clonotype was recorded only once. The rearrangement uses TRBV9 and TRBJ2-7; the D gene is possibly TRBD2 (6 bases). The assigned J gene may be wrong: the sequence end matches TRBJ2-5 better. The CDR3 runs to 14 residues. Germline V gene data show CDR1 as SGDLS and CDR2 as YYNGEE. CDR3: CASSVGGVWGTQYF. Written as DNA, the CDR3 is TGTGCCAGCAGCGTAGGCGGGGTATGGGGGACCCAGTACTTC.

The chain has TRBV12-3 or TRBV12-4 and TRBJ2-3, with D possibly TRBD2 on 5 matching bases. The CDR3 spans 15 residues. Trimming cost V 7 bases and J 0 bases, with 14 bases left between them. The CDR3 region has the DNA TGTGCCAGCACCCATAGCGAGTTTAGCACAGATACGCAGTATTTT. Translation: CASTHSEFSTDTQYF.

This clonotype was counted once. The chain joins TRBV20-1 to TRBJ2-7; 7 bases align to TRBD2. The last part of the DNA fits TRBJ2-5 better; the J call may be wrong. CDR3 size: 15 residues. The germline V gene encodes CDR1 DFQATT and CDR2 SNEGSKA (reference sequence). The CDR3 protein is CSARTTYGRLETQYF. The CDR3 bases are TGCAGTGCTAGGACTACATACGGGAGGTTAGAGACCCAGTACTTC.

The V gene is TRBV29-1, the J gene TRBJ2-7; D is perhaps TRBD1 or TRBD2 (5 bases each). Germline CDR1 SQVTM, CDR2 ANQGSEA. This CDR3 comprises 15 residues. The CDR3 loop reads CSVFSTRGGGYEQYF. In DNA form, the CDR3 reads TGCAGTGTTTTTTCGACAAGGGGCGGAGGCTACGAGCAGTACTTC.

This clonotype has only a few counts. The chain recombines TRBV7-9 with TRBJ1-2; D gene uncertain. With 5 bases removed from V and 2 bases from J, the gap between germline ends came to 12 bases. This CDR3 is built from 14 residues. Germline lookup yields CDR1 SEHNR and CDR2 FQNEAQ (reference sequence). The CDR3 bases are TGTGCCAGCAGCCCGTGTACGGAGAACTATGGCTACACCTTC. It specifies CASSPCTENYGYTF.

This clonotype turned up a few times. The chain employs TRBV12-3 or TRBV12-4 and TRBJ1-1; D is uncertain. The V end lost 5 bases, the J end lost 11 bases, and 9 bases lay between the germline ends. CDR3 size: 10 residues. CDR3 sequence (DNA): TGTGCCAGCAGTCATAGAACGGCTTTCTTT. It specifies CASSHRTAFF.

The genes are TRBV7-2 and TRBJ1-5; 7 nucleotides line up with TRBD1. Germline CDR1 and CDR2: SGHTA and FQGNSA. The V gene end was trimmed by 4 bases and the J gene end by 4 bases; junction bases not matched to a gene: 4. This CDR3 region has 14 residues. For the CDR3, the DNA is TGTGCCAGCAGCTGGGGACAGCCTAATCAGCCCCAGCATTTT. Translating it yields CASSWGQPNQPQHF.

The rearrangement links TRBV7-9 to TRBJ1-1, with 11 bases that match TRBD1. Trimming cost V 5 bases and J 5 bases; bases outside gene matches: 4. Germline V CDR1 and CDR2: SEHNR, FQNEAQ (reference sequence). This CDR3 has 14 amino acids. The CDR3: CASSGTGGFTEAFF. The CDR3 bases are TGTGCCAGCAGCGGGACAGGGGGTTTTACTGAAGCTTTCTTT.

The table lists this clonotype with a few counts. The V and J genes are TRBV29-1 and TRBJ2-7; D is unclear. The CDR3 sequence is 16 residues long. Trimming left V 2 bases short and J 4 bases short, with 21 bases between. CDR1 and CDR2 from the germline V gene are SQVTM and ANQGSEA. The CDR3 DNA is TGCAGCGTTGAAAAACGATCGACACGGTCTGGTTACGAGCAGTACTTC. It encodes CSVEKRSTRSGYEQYF.

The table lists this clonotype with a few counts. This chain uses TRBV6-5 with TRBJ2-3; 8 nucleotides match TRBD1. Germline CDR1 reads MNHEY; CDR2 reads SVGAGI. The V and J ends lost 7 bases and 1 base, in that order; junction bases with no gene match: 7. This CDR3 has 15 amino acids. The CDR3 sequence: CASTSTGAGTDTQYF. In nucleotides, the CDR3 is TGTGCCAGCACCTCGACAGGGGCGGGCACAGATACGCAGTATTTT.

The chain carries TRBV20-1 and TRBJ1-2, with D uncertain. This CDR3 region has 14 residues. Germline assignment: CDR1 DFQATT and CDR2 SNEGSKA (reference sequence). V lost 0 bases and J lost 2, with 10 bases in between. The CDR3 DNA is TGCAGTGCTAGAGATTTGGTGGTGAACTATGGCTACACCTTC. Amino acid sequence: CSARDLVVNYGYTF.

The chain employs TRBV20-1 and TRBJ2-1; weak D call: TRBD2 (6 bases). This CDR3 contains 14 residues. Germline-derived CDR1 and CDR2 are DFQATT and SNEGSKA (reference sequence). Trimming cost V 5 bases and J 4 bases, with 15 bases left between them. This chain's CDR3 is CSAESRAGYNEQFF. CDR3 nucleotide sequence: TGCAGTGCTGAGTCCCGAGCGGGTTACAATGAGCAGTTCTTC.

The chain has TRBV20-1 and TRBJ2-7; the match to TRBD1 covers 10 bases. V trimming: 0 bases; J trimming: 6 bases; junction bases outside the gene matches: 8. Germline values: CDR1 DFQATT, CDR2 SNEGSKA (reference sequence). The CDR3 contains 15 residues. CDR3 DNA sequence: TGCAGTGCTAGAGAGCCCGGGACAGGGGTACTCGAGCAGTACTTC. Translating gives CSAREPGTGVLEQYF.